This T cell receptor beta chain originates from a study of early T cells in non-severe SARS-CoV-2 infection. Study summary: Sequencing of unsorted whole blood was done on bulk RNA, leaving chains unpaired.

Regarding the study as a whole: Matching with VDJdb favored anti-spike CD8 responses (missing private and CD4 specificities).

V lost 8 bases and J lost 4, with 12 bases in between. CDR1 MNHEY and CDR2 SVGAGI come from the germline V gene. This CDR3 is 14 amino acids long. Separate cDNA molecules each had unique molecular identifiers attached to them. A single record per CDR3 protein comes from TCRdb applying MiXCR to the 5' RACE reads. This table holds some 80,000 distinct CDR3 sequences, 10% found once. This clonotype has a handful of counts. As yet, its antigen is unknown. V gene TRBV6-5 combines with J gene TRBJ2-6, with D hard to call. The sample was whole blood, taken at baseline. This TCR was recovered from an adult who was a healthcare worker with PCR-confirmed SARS-CoV-2 infection or an uninfected control (not recorded which). This chain's CDR3 is CASCASRGANVLTF. The CDR3 DNA sequence: TGTGCCAGCTGCGCCTCGCGGGGGGCCAACGTCCTGACTTTC.